This paragraph covers one T cell receptor (beta chain) sequence. In germline, CDR1 is SGHAT, CDR2 FQNNGV. The CDR3 covers 13 residues. Trimming took off 5 bases at V and 2 bases at J, with 6 bases between the two ends. The data belong to a study of blood T cell repertoires in COVID-19. Sequencing used immunoSEQ multiplex PCR; TCRdb keeps in-frame clones, though not all of them. The table lists hundreds of thousands of clones, 70% to 80% of them singletons. The source of this sequence is a woman older than 75 with acute or convalescent COVID-19. The specimen was peripheral blood. The chain links TRBV11-2 to TRBJ2-2; D remains unclear. The chain's CDR3 is CASSRQNTGELFF. As DNA, the CDR3 is TGTGCCAGCAGCAGACAAAACACCGGGGAGCTGTTTTTT.